This T cell receptor (beta chain) was identified during a study of T cells in Graves' hyperthyroidism and ophthalmopathy. There were TCR beta CDR3 regions amplified from RNA transcripts. Initially, a first-round RT-PCR of the TCR CDR3 employed the HTBI primer set. Each CDR3 protein is one row after TCRdb ran MiXCR on the multiplex PCR reads. This table has some 510,000 distinct CDR3 sequences, more than 20% appearing once. The ends lost 0 bases at V and 2 bases at J; junction bases unmatched: 1. The germline gives CDR1 MGHRA, CDR2 YSYEKL. The CDR3 is 15 amino acids. Sequencing was done on a sample of blood. The sequence was obtained from a man between 18 and 29 years old with Graves' hyperthyroidism. V usage is TRBV4-1 and J usage is TRBJ2-5; 9 positions agree with TRBD1. CDR3 nucleotide sequence: TGCGCCAGCAGCCAAGATGGGACAGGGCAAGAGACCCAGTACTTC. Its protein is CASSQDGTGQETQYF.